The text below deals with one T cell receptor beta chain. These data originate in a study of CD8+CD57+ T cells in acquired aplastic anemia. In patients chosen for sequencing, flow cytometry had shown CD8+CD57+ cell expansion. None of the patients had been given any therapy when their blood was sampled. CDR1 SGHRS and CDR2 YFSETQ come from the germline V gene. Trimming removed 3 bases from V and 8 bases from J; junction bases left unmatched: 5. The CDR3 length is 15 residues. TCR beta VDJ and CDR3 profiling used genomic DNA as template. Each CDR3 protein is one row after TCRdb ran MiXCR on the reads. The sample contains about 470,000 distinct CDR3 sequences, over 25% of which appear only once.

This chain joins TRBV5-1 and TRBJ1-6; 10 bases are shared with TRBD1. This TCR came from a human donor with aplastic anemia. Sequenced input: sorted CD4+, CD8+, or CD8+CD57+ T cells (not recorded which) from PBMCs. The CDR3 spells CASSSSTGGDSPLHF. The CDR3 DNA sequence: TGCGCCAGCAGCTCCTCGACAGGGGGCGATTCACCCCTCCACTTT.